The source of this TCR beta chain is a study of T cells in Graves' hyperthyroidism and ophthalmopathy. Many counts were recorded for this clonotype. Amplified regions were TCR beta CDR3 sequences from RNA transcripts. Initially, a first-round RT-PCR of the TCR CDR3 employed the HTBI primer set. TCRdb reanalysed the multiplex PCR reads using MiXCR and keeps one entry per CDR3 protein. Of 480,000 or so distinct CDR3 sequences detected, roughly 45% appear once; the ten largest clones hold around 44%. Sequencing was performed on peripheral blood or thyroid tissue (not recorded which). The sequence derives from an adult woman with Graves' disease, either hyperthyroidism or ophthalmopathy (not recorded which).

CDR3 loop: CASSWTGANYEQYF. The CDR3 DNA reads as TGTGCCAGCAGCTGGACAGGGGCAAACTACGAGCAGTACTTC. V gene TRBV7-9 combines with J gene TRBJ2-7; 9 bases match TRBD1. The CDR3 spans 14 residues. V shed 4 bases and J 3 bases; nucleotides not matched to a gene: 4. Germline CDR1 is SEHNR and CDR2 is FQNEAQ (reference sequence).